Below are 14 T cell receptor beta chains sequenced from a single sample in a study of long-term antiretroviral therapy in people with HIV. They ran version v3.0 of the immunoSEQ assay at survey level. Here immunoSEQ multiplex PCR was the method, and the copy in TCRdb shows in-frame clones only, minus some. Here the sample spans about 25,000 clones, approximately 83% being singletons. The sample in question was unsorted PBMCs, obtained 1.2 years after starting antiretroviral therapy. All receptors come from a man between 45 and 60 years old with HIV.

The chain couples TRBV6-6 to TRBJ2-7; 8 nucleotides match TRBD1. V lost 6 bases to trimming and J lost 2 bases; unmatched junction nucleotides: 0. This CDR3 is 12 amino acids long. CDR1 is MNHNY and CDR2 is SVGAGI in the germline V gene (reference sequence). The CDR3 loop is CASRGQAYEQYF. In DNA, the CDR3 is TGTGCCAGCAGGGGACAGGCCTACGAGCAGTACTTC.

This clone was counted a few times. The chain has TRBV7-8 and TRBJ1-4; D uncertain. Trimming left V 1 base short and J 4 bases short, with 13 bases between. The CDR3 sequence is 16 residues long. Germline lookup yields CDR1 SGHVS and CDR2 FQNEAQ. The CDR3 bases are TGTGCCAGCAGCTTAGGTGTCGCGAGGAATAATGAAAAACTGTTTTTT. Translation: CASSLGVARNNEKLFF. Filled out from reference TRBV7-8 and TRBJ1-4, the complete variable domain reads GAGVSQSPRYKVAKRGQDVALRCDPISGHVSLFWYQQALGQGPEFLTYFQNEAQLDKSGLPSDRFFAERPEGSVSTLKIQRTQQEDSAVYLCASSLGVARNNEKLFFGSGTQLSVL.

This rearrangement joins TRBV7-9 to TRBJ1-2; 10 nucleotides line up with TRBD1. Germline assignment: CDR1 SEHNR and CDR2 FQNEAQ (reference sequence). With 5 bases clipped from V and 8 bases from J, the junction kept 17 bases outside the gene matches. This CDR3 spans 17 amino acids. CDR3 amino acids: CASSQGGTGAFRGGYTF. The DNA of the CDR3 is TGTGCCAGCAGCCAAGGAGGGACAGGGGCCTTCCGGGGGGGCTACACCTTC.

This chain connects TRBV9 to TRBJ1-2, with 9 nucleotides matching TRBD1. Trimming removed 6 bases from V and 5 bases from J; junction bases left unmatched: 11. Germline V gives CDR1 SGDLS, CDR2 YYNGEE. The CDR3 covers 15 residues. This CDR3 reads CASTLTGQGFYGYTF. CDR3 bases: TGTGCCAGCACCCTGACGGGACAGGGTTTTTATGGCTACACCTTC.

J is TRBJ1-2 and V is TRBV28; no reliable D call. Germline CDR1 reads MDHEN; CDR2 reads SYDVKM. V was shortened by 9 bases and J by 9 bases, with 23 bases between the two germline ends. The CDR3 sequence is 14 residues long. This CDR3 is CASQNDEGHPSYTF. CDR3 sequence (DNA): TGTGCCAGTCAGAACGATGAAGGCCACCCAAGCTACACCTTC.

This chain uses TRBV28 with TRBJ1-3; the D is unclear. Trimming cost V 8 bases and J 0 bases, with 5 bases left between them. The germline CDR1 and CDR2 sequences are MDHEN and SYDVKM. This CDR3 comprises 12 residues. The DNA for the CDR3 is TGTGCCAGCGCGGGCTCTGGAAACACCATATATTTT. Translation: CASAGSGNTIYF.

The chain has TRBV6-5 and TRBJ1-5, with D unresolved. Germline CDR1 MNHEY, CDR2 SVGAGI. Trimming removed 0 bases from V and 0 bases from J, with 3 bases in between. This CDR3 is 14 amino acids long. The CDR3 spells CASSYSNSNQPQHF. The CDR3 bases are TGTGCCAGCAGTTACTCTAATAGCAATCAGCCCCAGCATTTT.

This clone was seen only once. V and J are TRBV29-1 and TRBJ2-1; D may be TRBD1 (5 bases). Germline lookup yields CDR1 SQVTM and CDR2 ANQGSEA. Trimming removed 3 bases from V and 6 bases from J, with 15 bases in between. The CDR3 length is 14 residues. The CDR3 DNA sequence: TGCAGCGTTGACCCAGGGATAGTTTCCAATGAGCAGTTCTTC. Encoded protein: CSVDPGIVSNEQFF.

The chain has TRBV11-2 and TRBJ2-7; D is ambiguous. The CDR3 length is 13 residues. V was pared by 2 bases and J by 4 bases, with 9 bases between. Germline CDR1 and CDR2: SGHAT and FQNNGV. In DNA, the CDR3 is TGTGCCAGCAGCTTAATTTTGGGATACGAGCAGTACTTC. The encoded protein is CASSLILGYEQYF.

The DNA for the CDR3 is TGCGCCAGCAGCCAAATAATTGACAGTAACTATGGCTACACCTTC. It is translated as CASSQIIDSNYGYTF. The chain is built from TRBV4-1 and TRBJ1-2; maybe TRBD1 (5 bases). V was shortened by 2 bases and J by 1 base, with 11 bases between the two germline ends. Germline lookup yields CDR1 MGHRA and CDR2 YSYEKL. This CDR3 contains 15 residues.

J is TRBJ1-4 and V is TRBV5-6; TRBD1 matches at 8 bases. The CDR3 runs to 16 residues. The V segment lost 4 bases and the J segment 7 bases; nucleotides outside the gene matches: 12. Germline V gene sequence: CDR1 SGHDT, CDR2 YYEEEE. The CDR3 coding sequence is TGTGCCAGCAGCCCTGGCCCGCCAGGGGGCGTTGAAAAACTGTTTTTT. Amino acid sequence: CASSPGPPGGVEKLFF. The full variable domain, completed using reference TRBV5-6 and TRBJ1-4, is DAGVTQSPTHLIKTRGQQVTLRCSPKSGHDTVSWYQQALGQGPQFIFQYYEEEERQRGNFPDRFSGHQFPNYSSELNVNALLLGDSALYLCASSPGPPGGVEKLFFGSGTQLSVL.

The V and J genes are TRBV27 and TRBJ2-7; 10 bases are shared with TRBD1. CDR1 is MNHEY, CDR2 SMNVEV, per germline (reference sequence). This CDR3 has 13 residues. V lost 8 bases to trimming and J lost 1 base; unmatched junction nucleotides: 2. The CDR3, as DNA: TGTGCCAGCCGGGACAGGGGTTCCTACGAGCAGTACTTC. Its protein product is CASRDRGSYEQYF.

This chain connects TRBV5-4 to TRBJ1-4, with D possibly being TRBD1 (6 bases). Germline CDR1 and CDR2: SGHNT and YYREEE (reference sequence). V was cut by 5 bases and J by 5 bases, with 10 bases left in between. The CDR3 has 13 residues. The CDR3 DNA sequence: TGTGCCAGCAGTCCCGGACAGAATGAAAAACTGTTTTTT. Amino acids: CASSPGQNEKLFF.

V usage is TRBV10-3 and J usage is TRBJ2-7; D is perhaps TRBD1 (6 bases). In germline, CDR1 is ENHRY, CDR2 SYGVKD. The CDR3 is made up of 13 amino acids. Trimming removed 7 bases from V and 5 bases from J, with 15 bases in between. The CDR3 protein is CAITGTLDNEQYF. The CDR3 DNA reads TGTGCCATCACCGGGACATTAGATAACGAGCAGTACTTC.